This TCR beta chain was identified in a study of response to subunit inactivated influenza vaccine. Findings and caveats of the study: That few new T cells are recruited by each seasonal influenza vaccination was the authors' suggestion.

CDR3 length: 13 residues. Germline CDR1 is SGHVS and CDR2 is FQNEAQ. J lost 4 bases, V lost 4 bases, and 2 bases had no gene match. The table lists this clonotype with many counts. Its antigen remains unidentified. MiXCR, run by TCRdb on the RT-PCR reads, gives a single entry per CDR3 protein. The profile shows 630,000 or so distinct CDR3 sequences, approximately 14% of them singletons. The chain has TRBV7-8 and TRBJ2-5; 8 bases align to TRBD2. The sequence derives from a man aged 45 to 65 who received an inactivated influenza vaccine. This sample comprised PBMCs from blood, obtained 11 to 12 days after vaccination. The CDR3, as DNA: TGTGCCAGCAGCTCTAGCGGGCGAGAGACCCAGTACTTC. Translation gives CASSSSGRETQYF. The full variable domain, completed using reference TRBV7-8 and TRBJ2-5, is GAGVSQSPRYKVAKRGQDVALRCDPISGHVSLFWYQQALGQGPEFLTYFQNEAQLDKSGLPSDRFFAERPEGSVSTLKIQRTQQEDSAVYLCASSSSGRETQYFGPGTRLLVL.